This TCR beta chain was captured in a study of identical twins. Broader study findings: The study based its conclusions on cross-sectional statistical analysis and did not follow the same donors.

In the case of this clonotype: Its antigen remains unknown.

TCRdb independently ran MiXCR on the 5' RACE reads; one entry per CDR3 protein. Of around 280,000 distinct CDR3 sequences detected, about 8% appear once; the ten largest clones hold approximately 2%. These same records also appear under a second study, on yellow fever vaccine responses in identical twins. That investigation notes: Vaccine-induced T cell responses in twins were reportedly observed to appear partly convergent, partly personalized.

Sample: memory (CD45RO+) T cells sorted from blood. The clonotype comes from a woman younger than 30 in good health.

The CDR3 DNA is TGTGCCAGCAGCGGGGGGCGAGCGAGGAATGAGCAGTTCTTC. This sequence encodes CASSGGRARNEQFF. The rearrangement links TRBV9 to TRBJ2-1; tentative D call: TRBD1 (6 bases). The V gene's germline CDR1 is SGDLS and CDR2 YYNGEE. The V and J ends lost 3 bases and 7 bases respectively, with 14 bases between them. CDR3 size: 14 residues.